This T cell receptor (beta chain) emerged from a study of blood T cell repertoires in COVID-19. Turning to the study itself: There were acute and convalescent COVID-19 samples, and they came from the United States, Italy and Spain. T cells, B-cell-depleted T cells, or PBMCs provided the cDNA or gDNA that served as material.

The repertoire was sequenced with immunoSEQ multiplex PCR; TCRdb's copy has only in-frame clones and lacks some. The sample includes some 120,000 clones, about 80% seen only once; the top ten take over 9.5%. V lost 5 bases to trimming and J lost 3 bases, with 5 bases between them. Germline-derived CDR1 and CDR2 are SGHAT and FQDESV (reference sequence). CDR3 length: 12 amino acids. The sequenced sample consisted of peripheral blood. This TCR derives from a man aged 55-75 years with acute or convalescent COVID-19. The rearrangement links TRBV11-1 to TRBJ1-3, with D uncertain. CDR3 in amino acids: CASSLRGNTIYF. CDR3 nucleotide sequence: TGTGCCAGCAGCCTACGTGGAAACACCATATATTTT. The full variable domain, in which reference TRBV11-1 and TRBJ1-3 provide the parts outside the CDR3, is EAEVAQSPRYKITEKSQAVAFWCDPISGHATLYWYRQILGQGPELLVQFQDESVVDDSQLPKDRFSAERLKGVDSTLKIQPAELGDSAMYLCASSLRGNTIYFGEGSWLTVV.